This is a list of T cell receptor beta chains from one sample in a study of blood T cell repertoires in COVID-19. Only in-frame clones appear in the TCRdb table, and some are missing; sequencing was by immunoSEQ multiplex PCR. The sample includes about 100,000 clones, just under 80% of them seen just once. The sample comprised peripheral blood. Every receptor here comes from a woman in her 70s with acute or convalescent COVID-19. Each CDR3 is given with its conserved first and last residue. A D gene is named only where the DNA matches it firmly. Expanded clones are given a class, and other clones once, few, many or no size at all.

V gene: TRBV19; J gene: TRBJ1-5; clone size: -; D gene: -; CDR3 DNA: TGTGCCAGTAGTATAGATCTAGGGGGCAATCAGCCCCAGCATTTT; CDR3 protein: CASSIDLGGNQPQHF
V gene: TRBV5-5; J gene: TRBJ1-1; clone size: -; D gene: -; CDR3 DNA: TGTGCCAGCAGCTTGGCGGCGCCAGAGGGAGGCGGGACTGAAGCTTTCTTT; CDR3 protein: CASSLAAPEGGGTEAFF
V gene: TRBV5-6; J gene: TRBJ2-5; clone size: -; D gene: -; CDR3 DNA: TGTGCCAGCAGCTTGCTAAGCGGCCAAGAGACCCAGTACTTC; CDR3 protein: CASSLLSGQETQYF
V gene: TRBV12-3/TRBV12-4; J gene: TRBJ1-1; clone size: -; D gene: -; CDR3 DNA: TGTGCCAGCAGCCGTCCCGGTTGGACTGAAGCTTTCTTT; CDR3 protein: CASSRPGWTEAFF
V gene: TRBV15; J gene: TRBJ1-5; clone size: -; D gene: -; CDR3 DNA: TGTGCCACCGCGAGTACCTCTAGCAATCAGCCCCAGCATTTT; CDR3 protein: CATASTSSNQPQHF
V gene: TRBV10-2; J gene: TRBJ1-1; clone size: few; D gene: -; CDR3 DNA: TGCGCCAGCAGGTGGGACAATTTGAACACTGAAGCTTTCTTT; CDR3 protein: CASRWDNLNTEAFF
V gene: TRBV6-4; J gene: TRBJ2-3; clone size: -; D gene: -; CDR3 DNA: TGTGCCAGCAGTGCTAGGCGGGTACCTGGAGATACGCAGTATTTT; CDR3 protein: CASSARRVPGDTQYF
V gene: TRBV18; J gene: TRBJ1-2; clone size: -; D gene: -; CDR3 DNA: TGTGCCAGCTCACCAGGAGACAGCGTGTATGGCTACACCTTC; CDR3 protein: CASSPGDSVYGYTF
V gene: TRBV5-1; J gene: TRBJ1-2; clone size: once; D gene: -; CDR3 DNA: TGCGCCAGCAGGGGGTCTGGAGGGCCCGATGGCTACACCTTC; CDR3 protein: CASRGSGGPDGYTF
V gene: TRBV29-1; J gene: TRBJ1-4; clone size: -; D gene: -; CDR3 DNA: TGCAGCGTTCGAGGGATGGAGGGGGAAAAACTGTTTTTT; CDR3 protein: CSVRGMEGEKLFF
V gene: TRBV18; J gene: TRBJ2-5; clone size: once; D gene: TRBD2; CDR3 DNA: TGTGCCAGCTCACCACCGGTCGGGGGGGAGACCCAGTACTTC; CDR3 protein: CASSPPVGGETQYF
V gene: TRBV11-1; J gene: TRBJ2-3; clone size: -; D gene: -; CDR3 DNA: TGTGCCAGCAGCGGCCGTGATACGCAGTATTTT; CDR3 protein: CASSGRDTQYF
V gene: TRBV30; J gene: TRBJ1-1; clone size: many; D gene: -; CDR3 DNA: TGTGCCTGGAGTGTGAGCGGCACTGAAGCTTTCTTT; CDR3 protein: CAWSVSGTEAFF
V gene: TRBV6-1; J gene: TRBJ1-5; clone size: -; D gene: -; CDR3 DNA: TGTGCCAGCAGTGAAACCCAGGGCAGCAATCAGCCCCAGCATTTT; CDR3 protein: CASSETQGSNQPQHF
V gene: TRBV29-1; J gene: TRBJ1-1; clone size: -; D gene: -; CDR3 DNA: TGCAGCGTTGATAGGGGCCCTAACACTGAAGCTTTCTTT; CDR3 protein: CSVDRGPNTEAFF
V gene: TRBV15; J gene: TRBJ2-3; clone size: -; D gene: -; CDR3 DNA: TGTGCCACCAGCTTTCGTAGCGGATTCACAGATACGCAGTATTTT; CDR3 protein: CATSFRSGFTDTQYF
V gene: TRBV5-1; J gene: TRBJ2-1; clone size: -; D gene: TRBD1; CDR3 DNA: TGCGCCAGCAGCTTGAGAGTATTAGGGACAGGGGTCAATGAGCAGTTCTTC; CDR3 protein: CASSLRVLGTGVNEQFF
V gene: TRBV30; J gene: TRBJ2-3; clone size: -; D gene: TRBD2; CDR3 DNA: TGTGCCTGGAGTGAGGGACTAGCGGGGGGACCCACATATACGCAGTATTTT; CDR3 protein: CAWSEGLAGGPTYTQYF
V gene: TRBV19; J gene: TRBJ2-6; clone size: -; D gene: -; CDR3 DNA: TGTGCCAGTAGTTCTTCCCCCGACAGGCCTGGGGCCAACGTCCTGACTTTC; CDR3 protein: CASSSSPDRPGANVLTF
V gene: TRBV5-1; J gene: TRBJ1-2; clone size: -; D gene: -; CDR3 DNA: TGCGCCAGCAGCCCCGACAGTGGGGCGGTGGGTGGCTACACCTTC; CDR3 protein: CASSPDSGAVGGYTF
V gene: TRBV7-9; J gene: TRBJ1-2; clone size: -; D gene: -; CDR3 DNA: TGTGCCAGCAGCTTTCAGGCACCTTTTAACTATGGCTACACCTTC; CDR3 protein: CASSFQAPFNYGYTF
V gene: TRBV24-1; J gene: TRBJ2-5; clone size: -; D gene: -; CDR3 DNA: TGTGCCACCAGCCCTACGGGGGCGGGAGAAGAGACCCAGTACTTC; CDR3 protein: CATSPTGAGEETQYF
V gene: TRBV5-4; J gene: TRBJ2-5; clone size: -; D gene: TRBD1; CDR3 DNA: TGTGCCAGCAGCTTGATAACCGGGACAGGGTTGGAGACCCAGTACTTC; CDR3 protein: CASSLITGTGLETQYF
V gene: TRBV19; J gene: TRBJ1-5; clone size: -; D gene: -; CDR3 DNA: TGTGCCAGTAGTATCAAAACGGATCAGCCCCAGCATTTT; CDR3 protein: CASSIKTDQPQHF
V gene: TRBV2; J gene: TRBJ1-6; clone size: -; D gene: -; CDR3 DNA: TGTGCCAGCACCCAAGATGAAGGGGGTAATTCACCCCTCCACTTT; CDR3 protein: CASTQDEGGNSPLHF
V gene: TRBV9; J gene: TRBJ1-2; clone size: -; D gene: TRBD1; CDR3 DNA: TGTGCCAGCAGCGTAGACACAGGGGGCTATGGCTACACCTTC; CDR3 protein: CASSVDTGGYGYTF
V gene: TRBV19; J gene: TRBJ2-5; clone size: -; D gene: -; CDR3 DNA: TGTGCCAGTAGTATCCCGGGAGTCCAAGAGACCCAGTACTTC; CDR3 protein: CASSIPGVQETQYF
V gene: TRBV5-6; J gene: TRBJ2-7; clone size: -; D gene: TRBD1; CDR3 DNA: TGTGCCAGCAGCTTGGGGGACAGGGTGTACGAGCAGTACTTC; CDR3 protein: CASSLGDRVYEQYF
V gene: TRBV12-3/TRBV12-4; J gene: TRBJ1-4; clone size: -; D gene: TRBD1; CDR3 DNA: TGTGCCTGCCGGGACAGTAATGAAAAACTGTTTTTT; CDR3 protein: CACRDSNEKLFF